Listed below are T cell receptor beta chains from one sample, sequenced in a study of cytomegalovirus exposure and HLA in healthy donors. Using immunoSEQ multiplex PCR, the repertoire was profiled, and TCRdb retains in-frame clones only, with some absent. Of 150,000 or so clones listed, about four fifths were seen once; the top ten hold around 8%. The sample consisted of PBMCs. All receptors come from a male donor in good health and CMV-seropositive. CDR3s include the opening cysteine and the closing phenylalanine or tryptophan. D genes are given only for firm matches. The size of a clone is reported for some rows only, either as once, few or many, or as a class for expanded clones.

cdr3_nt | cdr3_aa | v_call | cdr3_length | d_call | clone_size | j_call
TGTGCCAGCAGCCTTAGAGGGGGAGAGACCCAGTACTTC | CASSLRGGETQYF | TRBV5-8 | 13 | - | - | TRBJ2-5
TGTGCCAGCAGTCCTACAGGGGCGCCCACCTACGAGCAGTACTTC | CASSPTGAPTYEQYF | TRBV28 | 15 | TRBD1 | - | TRBJ2-7
TGTGCCAGCAGGGCGACACGGCGAGGGGAGACCCAGTACTTC | CASRATRRGETQYF | TRBV27 | 14 | - | - | TRBJ2-5
TGTGCCAGCAGCTTCGTGGGGGGAGGACTAGCGGGAGGCGAGCAGTACTTC | CASSFVGGGLAGGEQYF | TRBV7-2 | 17 | TRBD2 | - | TRBJ2-7
TGTGCCAGCAGTTTGCCGACAGGGACCGAGGCTTTCTTT | CASSLPTGTEAFF | TRBV28 | 13 | TRBD1 | - | TRBJ1-1
TGTGCCAGCAGTGAACGGGCAGGGGCTTATAATTCACCCCTCCACTTT | CASSERAGAYNSPLHF | TRBV6-1 | 16 | - | - | TRBJ1-6
TGTGCCAGCAGTTACTACGAGCAGTACTTC | CASSYYEQYF | TRBV21-1 | 10 | - | - | TRBJ2-7
TGTGCCAGCCCCCCCCTGATGAGCGGGGGGGCTTACAATGAGCAGTTCTTC | CASPPLMSGGAYNEQFF | TRBV2 | 17 | TRBD2 | - | TRBJ2-1
TGCGCCAGCAGTGATTCGGGACTAGCGGGAGAGAACATTCAGTACTTC | CASSDSGLAGENIQYF | TRBV10-2 | 16 | TRBD2 | - | TRBJ2-4
TGTGCCAGCCCCCAGCGGGGGGGTTACAATGAGCAGTTCTTC | CASPQRGGYNEQFF | TRBV2 | 14 | TRBD2 | - | TRBJ2-1
TGTGCCAGCAGTGAAGTGGGCGTCCCCTACGAGCAGTACTTC | CASSEVGVPYEQYF | TRBV6-1 | 14 | - | - | TRBJ2-7
TGCGCCAGCAGCTTTAGTGGGAGCAGCTCAGATACGCAGTATTTT | CASSFSGSSSDTQYF | TRBV5-1 | 15 | - | - | TRBJ2-3
TGTGCCAGCACGCAGACAGGCGATACCTACGAGCAGTACTTC | CASTQTGDTYEQYF | TRBV27 | 14 | - | once | TRBJ2-7
TGTGCCAGCTCCCTCGACAGGGGGGCTCAGCCCCAGCATTTT | CASSLDRGAQPQHF | TRBV28 | 14 | TRBD1 | - | TRBJ1-5
TGCGCCAGCAGCCCGGGACAGCAAAGCTCTGGAAACACCATATATTTT | CASSPGQQSSGNTIYF | TRBV5-1 | 16 | TRBD1 | - | TRBJ1-3
TGTGCCAGCAGCTCTAGCGGGAGTTATGGCAATGAGCAGTTCTTC | CASSSSGSYGNEQFF | TRBV7-2 | 15 | TRBD2 | - | TRBJ2-1
TGCGCCAGCAGCCAAGAGCCCCTGAGGAGGAACACTGAAGCTTTCTTT | CASSQEPLRRNTEAFF | TRBV4-1 | 16 | - | - | TRBJ1-1
TGTGCCAGCAGGGGACAGGGACTCTATGGCTACACCTTC | CASRGQGLYGYTF | TRBV6-1 | 13 | TRBD1 | - | TRBJ1-2
TGTGCCAGCCGAAAAGGGGTTACTGAAGCTTTCTTT | CASRKGVTEAFF | TRBV7-2 | 12 | - | few | TRBJ1-1
TGTGCCAGCAGCTTAGCGGGGGGGCCGACCGGGGAGCTGTTTTTT | CASSLAGGPTGELFF | TRBV7-6 | 15 | - | - | TRBJ2-2
TGTGCCTGGACCGTCTCAGGGAATTCACCCCTCCACTTT | CAWTVSGNSPLHF | TRBV30 | 13 | - | - | TRBJ1-6
TGTGCCATGAGAGAAGAGGGAGGGGATTACGAGCAGTACTTC | CAMREEGGDYEQYF | TRBV2 | 14 | TRBD2 | few | TRBJ2-7
TGTGCCAGCACCAAACCGGGACAGGGGGCCGTCTACACCTTC | CASTKPGQGAVYTF | TRBV27 | 14 | TRBD1 | once | TRBJ1-2
TGTGCCAGCAGCGCCTTGAGGGATCAGCCCCAGCATTTT | CASSALRDQPQHF | TRBV7-9 | 13 | - | few | TRBJ1-5
TGTGCCAGAGAGGGGACAGTGAAATATGCGAACACTGAAGCTTTCTTT | CAREGTVKYANTEAFF | TRBV6-4 | 16 | TRBD1 | - | TRBJ1-1
TGTGCCAGCAGCTCCCCTGGCAGGGGGACCTACGAGCAGTACTTC | CASSSPGRGTYEQYF | TRBV11-2 | 15 | TRBD1 | - | TRBJ2-7
TGTGCCACCTGGACAGGGGGCGGTAACTACGAGCAGTACTTC | CATWTGGGNYEQYF | TRBV6-1 | 14 | TRBD1 | - | TRBJ2-7
TGTGCCAGCAGCTCGGGGACAGGGAACTACGAGCAGTACTTC | CASSSGTGNYEQYF | TRBV7-2 | 14 | TRBD1 | - | TRBJ2-7
TGTGCCAGCAGTGACTCTGGGGGGGGCTATGGCTACACCTTC | CASSDSGGGYGYTF | TRBV6-5 | 14 | - | - | TRBJ1-2
TGCGCCAGCAGCCAAGGGGGGGGGAGCAACTATGGCTACACCTTC | CASSQGGGSNYGYTF | TRBV4-3 | 15 | - | - | TRBJ1-2
TGTGCCAGCAGTGACGGGGGGGCCACAGATACGCAGTATTTT | CASSDGGATDTQYF | TRBV6-4 | 14 | - | - | TRBJ2-3
TGTGCCTGGAGTGTGGGCAGCCAAGAGACCCAGTACTTC | CAWSVGSQETQYF | TRBV30 | 13 | - | - | TRBJ2-5
TGTGCCTGGGAGACAGGGCGGAATGAGCAGTTCTTC | CAWETGRNEQFF | TRBV30 | 12 | TRBD1 | - | TRBJ2-1
TGCGCCAGCAGCCAAGCTTTTCAGGTGAACACTGAAGCTTTCTTT | CASSQAFQVNTEAFF | TRBV4-1 | 15 | - | once | TRBJ1-1
TGTGCCAGCAGCTTACGGGGCGGGGGGCTCACCGGGGAGCTGTTTTTT | CASSLRGGGLTGELFF | TRBV13 | 16 | TRBD2 | once | TRBJ2-2
TGTGCCAGCAGCGTAGCCTCACGAGCGGGACAGGGCACTGAAGCTTTCTTT | CASSVASRAGQGTEAFF | TRBV9 | 17 | TRBD1 | - | TRBJ1-1
TGTGCCAACGAGGGGGGGCAAGGGGATGAAAAACTGTTTTTT | CANEGGQGDEKLFF | TRBV7-9 | 14 | - | few | TRBJ1-4
TGCGCCAGCAGCACTTCTCACTCTGGAAACACCATATATTTT | CASSTSHSGNTIYF | TRBV4-1 | 14 | - | few | TRBJ1-3
TGTGCCAGCAGCCTAAGGACTAGCGGGCCGAACACCGGGGAGCTGTTTTTT | CASSLRTSGPNTGELFF | TRBV7-7 | 17 | TRBD2 | - | TRBJ2-2
TGTGCCAGCAGCTTAGGGGGACAGTCCTACGAGCAGTACTTC | CASSLGGQSYEQYF | TRBV7-2 | 14 | TRBD1 | - | TRBJ2-7
TGTGCCAGCAGCTTGCTAACGGGTGGCTACACCTTC | CASSLLTGGYTF | TRBV5-8 | 12 | - | - | TRBJ1-2
TGTGCCAGCAGTGCTCCCGGGAGGCTTGGTGGCTACACCTTC | CASSAPGRLGGYTF | TRBV25-1 | 14 | - | - | TRBJ1-2
TGTGCCAGCAGCTTTACTAGCGGAGTCCCAAATACGCAGTATTTT | CASSFTSGVPNTQYF | TRBV5-5 | 15 | TRBD2 | few | TRBJ2-3
TGTGCCAGCAGCCCTAGCGGGCCCACAGATACGCAGTATTTT | CASSPSGPTDTQYF | TRBV6-5 | 14 | TRBD2 | - | TRBJ2-3
TGCGCCAGCAGCGCCGGGACAGGGGACAATCAGCCCCAGCATTTT | CASSAGTGDNQPQHF | TRBV5-1 | 15 | TRBD1 | - | TRBJ1-5
TGTGCCAGCAAAAGTGGAGCCGGGAACACTGAAGCTTTCTTT | CASKSGAGNTEAFF | TRBV2 | 14 | - | - | TRBJ1-1
TGCGCCAGCAGCTTGGGGGCAGGGGACGGCTACACCTTC | CASSLGAGDGYTF | TRBV5-1 | 13 | - | few | TRBJ1-2
TGTGCCAGCAGTCCCCGGACAGGGAAGTTGTATTCACCCCTCCACTTT | CASSPRTGKLYSPLHF | TRBV28 | 16 | TRBD1 | - | TRBJ1-6
TGCAGCGTTGGCGTCAGCGAGAGGGCAGATACGCAGTATTTT | CSVGVSERADTQYF | TRBV29-1 | 14 | - | - | TRBJ2-3